This passage covers 9 T cell receptor beta chains from one sample sequenced in a study of OX40 agonist ivuxolimab in advanced cancers. Clones were read by immunoSEQ multiplex PCR, and TCRdb kept only the in-frame ones, dropping some. The sample lists about 16,000 clones; approximately 84% were seen once. Sequences were derived from CD4+ or CD8+ T cells sorted from blood, sampled in a trial of the OX40 agonist ivuxolimab. Source of these receptors: an adult with an advanced solid tumor such as melanoma, head and neck, liver or kidney cancer.

This clone occurred a few times. The chain has TRBV14 and TRBJ2-3; possible D gene TRBD2, 6 bases. There are 18 residues in the CDR3. Trimming removed 0 bases from V and 4 bases from J, with 20 bases in between. CDR1 is SGHDN, CDR2 FVKESK, per germline. Here the CDR3 reads CASSQDGPYRGGSDTQYF. CDR3 bases: TGTGCCAGCAGCCAAGATGGTCCCTATAGGGGAGGTTCAGATACGCAGTATTTT.

The chain is built from TRBV5-1 and TRBJ2-7, with TRBD1 as a possible D gene (6 bases). Trimming pared 4 bases from V and 4 bases from J, leaving 18 bases between. CDR3 length: 15 residues. The germline V gene encodes CDR1 SGHRS and CDR2 YFSETQ. CDR3 in amino acids: CASSPDRPPPYEQYF. The CDR3 DNA sequence: TGCGCCAGCAGCCCGGACAGACCGCCTCCGTACGAGCAGTACTTC. The full variable domain, completed using reference TRBV5-1 and TRBJ2-7, is KAGVTQTPRYLIKTRGQQVTLSCSPISGHRSVSWYQQTPGQGLQFLFEYFSETQRNKGNFPGRFSGRQFSNSRSEMNVSTLELGDSALYLCASSPDRPPPYEQYFGPGTRLTVT.

The J gene is TRBJ2-7, the V gene TRBV5-1; maybe TRBD2 (7 bases). Trimming took 6 bases from V and 5 from J, leaving 12 bases between them. This CDR3 spans 12 amino acids. The germline CDR1 and CDR2 sequences are SGHRS and YFSETQ. The CDR3 coding sequence is TGCGCCAGCACCCCGGGGGGCCACGAGCAGTACTTC. Protein product: CASTPGGHEQYF.

The chain has TRBV9 and TRBJ1-3, with 9 bases that match TRBD1. Germline V gene data show CDR1 as SGDLS and CDR2 as YYNGEE. The V segment lost 3 bases and the J segment 0 bases; nucleotides outside the gene matches: 1. This CDR3 region has 15 residues. The CDR3: CASSAGQGSGNTIYF. In DNA, the CDR3 is TGTGCCAGCAGCGCGGGACAGGGCTCTGGAAACACCATATATTTT.

The genes are TRBV4-1 and TRBJ2-3; 8 nucleotides match TRBD2. Germline assignment: CDR1 MGHRA and CDR2 YSYEKL. Germline trimming cut 0 bases from V and 6 bases from J; bases unmatched to any gene: 14. This CDR3 comprises 18 residues. The CDR3 loop is CASSQEGGPGGPVDTQYF. The CDR3, as DNA: TGCGCCAGCAGCCAAGAAGGAGGGCCGGGAGGGCCTGTTGATACGCAGTATTTT.

V usage is TRBV19 and J usage is TRBJ1-5; 7 bases line up with TRBD1. The CDR3 has 17 amino acids. The germline V gene encodes CDR1 LNHDA and CDR2 SQIVND (reference sequence). V was pared by 3 bases and J by 2 bases, with 10 bases of the junction left unmatched. CDR3 coding DNA: TGTGCCAGTAGTATTGGGGCACAGGGGAGGGGCAATCAGCCCCAGCATTTT. It encodes CASSIGAQGRGNQPQHF. The complete variable domain, with remaining parts taken from reference TRBV19 and TRBJ1-5, reads DGGITQSPKYLFRKEGQNVTLSCEQNLNHDAMYWYRQDPGQGLRLIYYSQIVNDFQKGDIAEGYSVSREKKESFPLTVTSAQKNPTAFYLCASSIGAQGRGNQPQHFGDGTRLSIL.

The CDR3 DNA reads TGTGCCAGCAGTTTAGGCGGGGTAGGCGATACGCAGTATTTT. This gives the protein CASSLGGVGDTQYF. This chain connects TRBV28 to TRBJ2-3, with D perhaps matching TRBD2 (6 bases). This CDR3 spans 14 amino acids. Germline V gene data show CDR1 as MDHEN and CDR2 as SYDVKM. The V end lost 2 bases, the J end lost 6 bases, and 12 bases lay between the germline ends.

This rearrangement joins TRBV7-9 to TRBJ1-1; D is ambiguous. From germline, CDR1 is SEHNR and CDR2 FQNEAQ (reference sequence). V lost 3 bases to trimming and J lost 2 bases, with 10 bases between them. The CDR3 covers 14 residues. The CDR3 DNA sequence: TGTGCCAGCAGCTTTCTCGGACCCAACACTGAAGCTTTCTTT. It is translated as CASSFLGPNTEAFF.

This clone was picked up a small number of times. J is TRBJ2-3 and V is TRBV9, with TRBD2 identical over 9 bases. The J segment lost 2 bases and the V segment lost 4 bases, leaving 17 bases of the junction unmatched. This CDR3 region has 19 residues. Per germline, CDR1 SGDLS and CDR2 YYNGEE. CDR3 sequence reads: CASSTPLFGSGGNTDTQYF. The CDR3 nucleotides read TGTGCCAGCAGCACTCCCCTCTTTGGGAGCGGGGGGAACACAGATACGCAGTATTTT.